Detailed here is one T cell receptor beta chain. No cognate antigen has been identified for it. It has no much larger one-base neighbor in the sample; base qualities were not kept. The data were taken from a study of blood T cell repertoires in COVID-19 (dated by TCRdb to 2020 to 2021). Concerning the study at large: Collaborator samples came from the United States, Italy and Spain and covered acute and convalescent phases of COVID-19. Deeply sampled blood TCRbeta repertoires from subjects exposed to, actively infected with, or recovered from COVID-19 were included in the dataset. Where available, HLA class I and class II types were obtained from metadata supplied by the sample provider rather than from assay-based typing. The prospective study material was composed of cDNA or gDNA derived from T cells, B-cell-depleted T cells, or PBMCs. The repertoires were released in a freely available public database meant as a resource for research on the immune response to SARS-CoV-2. Samples came from the ongoing ImmuneRACE study (first 160 participants) plus 1,254 subjects from 6 global collaborators. A de-identified subject ID, COVID-19 status, age in years and sex were almost always included in the sample metadata. The investigation overall reported the following: The amount of clinical and demographic metadata varied by source and participant and was provided uncurated.

The germline V gene (reference sequence) supplies CDR1 MNHEY and CDR2 SMNVEV. The CDR3 has 20 amino acids, counting the end cysteine and phenylalanine. Of the read, only the CDR3 DNA is kept; its 60 bases are in frame from base 1. At the junction V is shortened by 6 bases and J by 0 bases; bases outside the gene matches: 14. Each collaborating institution followed its own protocols to collect whole blood in K2EDTA tubes. For TCRbeta analysis, collaborator samples were shipped as frozen whole blood, as isolated PBMCs, or as DNA extracted from either sample type. TCRbeta CDR3 regions were amplified from genomic DNA by means of the immunoSEQ Assay, a bias-controlled multiplex PCR. The paper's processing steps were these. Within the assay, amplification of reference gene primers was used to estimate how many nucleated cells each sample contained. To quantify the absolute abundance of each unique TCRbeta CDR3 rearrangement, sequence reads were collapsed and filtered. Productive Simpson clonality was computed per sample as the square root of Simpson's diversity index over productive rearrangements. TCRdb mirrors the immuneACCESS table, restricted to in-frame sequences. Some clones are absent from its copies; in checked studies, under half trace to an unresolved V gene, and the reason for the others is unknown. V and J calls and clone size are as listed in that table; D and trimming were resolved from the DNA. This sample comprises under 250,000 clones, about 86% of them detected only once. The top ten hold 4% to 5.5% of the sample.

The receptor was isolated from a man aged 45-60 years with active or convalescent COVID-19. Sequenced sample: peripheral blood. The chain couples TRBV27 to TRBJ2-2; TRBD1 agrees with 12 junctional bases. CDR3 sequence: CASSVYRDRGPNANTGELFF. The DNA sequence is given as TGTGCCAGCAGCGTTTATCGGGACAGGGGGCCGAATGCGAACACCGGGGAGCTGTTTTTT.